This T cell receptor (beta chain) was recovered during a study of monozygotic twins with cystic fibrosis (dated by TCRdb to the early 2020s). Background on the whole study: Barcoded libraries were made from roughly 2.8 micrograms of fragmented DNA using approximately 15 PCR cycles. TCR beta repertoires were compared within and between 16 monozygotic twin pairs with cystic fibrosis so that genetic influence on V and J gene usage could be assessed. The cohort comprised ten female and six male twin pairs aged roughly 2.0 to 40 years, median about 9.3 years, mostly children and adolescents. Twins were ranked among 1,000 to 1,300 cohort participants for weight-for-height and FEVPerc (FEV1 disease centile) at the day of blood sampling. Data for three of the twin pairs had already been reported earlier in a different context.

About this clone itself: Its antigen remains undetermined. No base qualities exist here, and no much larger clone lies one base off it.

The twin pairs came from the European Cystic Fibrosis Twin and Sibling Study Cohort, which recruited patients from over a hundred CF clinics across 14 European countries. Both zygosity and CFTR genotype were checked in-house, and zygosity was tested with multiplex PCR across nine short tandem repeat loci. Each twin gave a peripheral blood sample, and clinical parameters were documented on that same day of blood sampling. Genomic DNA was isolated from peripheral blood cells with phenol/chloroform and kept in TE buffer at 4 degrees C. The full study reports these points: Simpson clonality was generally low (median around 0.01), which suggests a naive-dominated repertoire, and clonality was higher in the most severely affected patients. Significantly higher nucleotide-identical clonotype sharing was observed within monozygotic CF twin pairs than between unrelated CF individuals (P = 0.000026, Mann-Whitney). V gene usage was most similar to the co-twin in 13 of 16 pairs, and J usage was most similar to the co-twin in 8 of 16 pairs, which suggests genetic constraints. The cohort was small, and no association was found between shared CDR3 numbers and age, concordance or disease severity.

TCR beta CDR3 regions were amplified by multiplex PCR with the immunoSEQ immune profiling system according to the manufacturer's instructions. An Illumina NextSeq system was used to carry out the sequencing. The original pipeline was this. The immunoSEQ Analyzer platform handled processing of the sequence data, and clonality was calculated by taking the square root of Simpson's index of productive rearrangements. Jensen-Shannon distance served as the measure of similarity in V and J usage, while OLGA was used to compute CDR3 generation probabilities. Shared CDR3 sequences were searched in the immuneACCESS database (August 2020) and in VDJdb (December 2020). Entries here come from immuneACCESS through TCRdb and include only in-frame sequences with V and J called. Some clones fail to appear in such tables; in the studies checked, an unresolved V gene covers under half of the shortfall, and the cause of the remainder is unknown. The V and J calls and clone size come from that table; D and trimming were worked out from the DNA. This sample holds about 36,000 clones; 84% were observed only once. The biggest ten clones account for roughly 1.8% of the sample.

The CDR3 goes from the cysteine to the phenylalanine over 15 residues. Solely the CDR3 DNA is kept, with 45 bases framed from the first base. The CDR1 and CDR2 encoded by the germline V gene are SGHTA and FQGNSA. V loses 5 bases, J loses 2 bases, and the germline ends lie 14 bases apart. Sequenced: blood. The V gene is TRBV7-2 and the J gene is TRBJ2-3; TRBD2 is a weak D gene call, 6 bases matching. The clonotype comes from a girl aged 2-9 years with cystic fibrosis. The DNA reads as follows: TGTGCCAGCAGCCCGCGGGGCGGGGCCACAGATACGCAGTATTTT. Its protein reads: CASSPRGGATDTQYF.